These 17 T cell receptor beta chains originate from one sample sequenced in a study of cytomegalovirus exposure and HLA in healthy donors. Some clones are missing from TCRdb's copy, which holds only in-frame ones; the method was immunoSEQ multiplex PCR. The table records roughly 110,000 clones, roughly nine tenths of them present only once. The specimen sequenced was PBMCs. The receptors were sampled from a woman under 30 in good health and CMV-seropositive.

This chain joins TRBV6-1 and TRBJ1-6, with a possible D match to TRBD1 (6 bases). The CDR3 is 15 residues long. CDR1 is MNHNS, CDR2 SASEGT, per germline. Between the trimmed V and J ends, which lost 7 bases and 1 base, there was a span of 11 bases. CDR3 in amino acids: CASIPGTSYNSPLHF. In DNA form, the CDR3 reads TGTGCCAGCATCCCAGGGACATCCTATAATTCACCCCTCCACTTT.

V and J are TRBV6-6 and TRBJ1-4, with D perhaps TRBD1 (5 bases). The ends were cut back, 4 bases at V and 3 bases at J, with 9 bases in the middle. Per germline, CDR1 MNHNY and CDR2 SVGAGI (reference sequence). The CDR3 consists of 14 residues. CDR3 in amino acids: CASSFRAANEKLFF. CDR3 sequence (DNA): TGTGCCAGCAGTTTCAGGGCGGCTAATGAAAAACTGTTTTTT.

The chain is built from TRBV25-1 and TRBJ2-1; 7 positions match TRBD1. Germline assignment: CDR1 MGHDK and CDR2 SYGVNS. The J segment lost 4 bases and the V segment lost 7 bases, leaving 10 bases of the junction unmatched. This CDR3 contains 15 residues. The CDR3: CASTQGTNRYNEQFF. CDR3 coding DNA: TGTGCCAGCACACAGGGGACGAATCGGTACAATGAGCAGTTCTTC. Looking up the rest from reference TRBV25-1 and TRBJ2-1 gives the full variable domain: EADIYQTPRYLVIGTGKKITLECSQTMGHDKMYWYQQDPGMELHLIHYSYGVNSTEKGDLSSESTVSRIRTEHFPLTLESARPSHTSQYLCASTQGTNRYNEQFFGPGTRLTVL.

The gene calls are TRBV27 and TRBJ1-5; possibly TRBD1 for D (5 bases). The CDR3 is 15 residues long. Trimming stripped 5 bases from V and 3 bases from J, with 14 bases between. Germline CDR1 MNHEY, CDR2 SMNVEV (reference sequence). This CDR3 reads CASSPTGTLNQPQHF. In DNA, the CDR3 is TGTGCCAGCAGTCCAACCGGGACTCTCAATCAGCCCCAGCATTTT.

The chain couples TRBV10-2 to TRBJ1-1, with D maybe TRBD1 (6 bases). The ends were cut back, 4 bases at V and 5 bases at J, with 14 bases in the middle. Germline V gene sequence: CDR1 WSHSY, CDR2 SAAADI. This CDR3 has 14 amino acids. CDR3 loop: CASSVSRGGTEAFF. The CDR3 region has the DNA TGCGCCAGCAGTGTTAGCAGGGGTGGGACTGAAGCTTTCTTT.

V gene TRBV19 combines with J gene TRBJ2-7, with D perhaps TRBD1 (5 bases). Trimming shortened V by 8 bases and J by 1 base, and 9 bases separated the two germline ends. Per germline, CDR1 LNHDA and CDR2 SQIVND (reference sequence). The CDR3 loop spans 12 amino acids. In DNA form, the CDR3 reads TGTGCCAGTGTTCAGGGTTCCTACGAGCAGTACTTC. Amino acids: CASVQGSYEQYF.

The CDR3 DNA is TGTGCCAGTAGTAACAGACACAATGAGCAGTTCTTC. Protein product: CASSNRHNEQFF. The chain is built from TRBV19 and TRBJ2-1; D is undetermined. The CDR3 length is 12 residues. Deletions cut 4 bases from V and 5 bases from J, with 6 bases between. Per germline, CDR1 LNHDA and CDR2 SQIVND (reference sequence). The complete variable domain, with remaining parts taken from reference TRBV19 and TRBJ2-1, reads DGGITQSPKYLFRKEGQNVTLSCEQNLNHDAMYWYRQDPGQGLRLIYYSQIVNDFQKGDIAEGYSVSREKKESFPLTVTSAQKNPTAFYLCASSNRHNEQFFGPGTRLTVL.

The V call is TRBV5-4, the J call TRBJ2-5, with 11 positions matching TRBD2. V lost 1 base, J lost 2 bases, and 1 base stayed unmatched. This CDR3 region has 15 residues. CDR1 is SGHNT, CDR2 YYREEE, per germline (reference sequence). CDR3 nucleotide sequence: TGTGCCAGCAGCTTGACTAGCGGGGGTCAAGAGACCCAGTACTTC. Translating gives CASSLTSGGQETQYF.

The V gene is TRBV25-1, the J gene TRBJ1-1, with no clear D. CDR1 is MGHDK, CDR2 SYGVNS, per germline. Trimming stripped 2 bases from V and 7 bases from J, with 14 bases between. The CDR3 is made up of 14 amino acids. The CDR3, as DNA: TGTGCCAGCAGTGAAAGTGGTTCGGTCCTTGAAGCTTTCTTT. This gives the protein CASSESGSVLEAFF.

V gene TRBV9 combines with J gene TRBJ1-1; D not certain. The CDR3 contains 14 residues. The germline CDR1 and CDR2 sequences are SGDLS and YYNGEE. The germline V and J ends were trimmed by 4 bases and 5 bases, with 15 bases remaining between them. The CDR3 DNA reads as TGTGCCAGCAGCCCTCCCCCGGCCGGGACTGAAGCTTTCTTT. Translation gives CASSPPPAGTEAFF.

In this sample, this clone turned up a few times. The chain combines TRBV29-1 with TRBJ1-2, with D uncertain. The germline CDR1 and CDR2 sequences are SQVTM and ANQGSEA. Trimming took off 7 bases at V and 11 bases at J, with 14 bases between the two ends. CDR3 length: 10 residues. For the CDR3, the DNA is TGCAGCGCCCAGGACTCAACGTACACCTTC. It specifies CSAQDSTYTF. Supplemented by reference TRBV29-1 and TRBJ1-2, the full variable domain reads SAVISQKPSRDICQRGTSLTIQCQVDSQVTMMFWYRQQPGQSLTLIATANQGSEATYESGFVIDKFPISRPNLTFSTLTVSNMSPEDSSIYLCSAQDSTYTFGSGTRLTVV.

The V and J genes are TRBV6-5 and TRBJ1-2; D gene uncertain. The germline V and J ends were trimmed by 5 bases and 1 base, with 8 bases remaining between them. The CDR3 runs 13 residues. Germline V gives CDR1 MNHEY, CDR2 SVGAGI. This CDR3 reads CASSVKRNYGYTF. CDR3 bases: TGTGCCAGCAGTGTCAAGCGTAACTATGGCTACACCTTC.

The chain recombines TRBV7-2 with TRBJ2-3; 12 nucleotides match TRBD1. This CDR3 contains 19 residues. In germline, CDR1 is SGHTA, CDR2 FQGNSA. The J segment lost 1 base and the V segment lost 0 bases, leaving 8 bases of the junction unmatched. CDR3 region: CASSLAPHGDRGRTDTQYF. In nucleotides, the CDR3 is TGTGCCAGCAGCTTAGCCCCCCATGGGGACAGGGGGCGCACAGATACGCAGTATTTT.

This chain links TRBV28 with TRBJ1-2; 7 nucleotides match TRBD1. CDR1 MDHEN and CDR2 SYDVKM come from the germline V gene. This CDR3 spans 13 amino acids. Trimming at V came to 2 bases and at J to 6 bases, leaving 3 bases not matched to a gene. The CDR3 reads CASSLTGDDGYTF. CDR3 nucleotide sequence: TGTGCCAGCAGTTTAACAGGGGATGATGGCTACACCTTC.

The chain links TRBV5-6 to TRBJ1-6, with TRBD1 identical over 9 bases. J was trimmed by 10 bases and V by 5 bases; bases with no gene match: 7. The CDR3 is made up of 14 amino acids. Germline V lookup: CDR1 SGHDT, CDR2 YYEEEE. Here the CDR3 DNA reads TGTGCCAGCAGTTGGCAGACAGGGGGATCACCCCTCCACTTT. This encodes CASSWQTGGSPLHF.

The chain carries TRBV21-1 and TRBJ2-7; the D call TRBD1 from the table was never checked on the DNA. TRBV21-1 has pseudogene status. This CDR3 has 16 amino acids. CDR3 amino acids: CASSRIKTGAEPKQYV. Written as DNA, the CDR3 is TGTGCCAGCAGCCGAATAAAGACAGGAGCCGAGCCAAAGCAGTACGTC.

J is TRBJ1-1 and V is TRBV5-4; 7 bases align to TRBD1. Trimming took 6 bases from V and 0 from J; bases not matched to a gene: 2. Germline assignment: CDR1 SGHNT and CDR2 YYREEE (reference sequence). This CDR3 spans 13 amino acids. DNA for the CDR3: TGTGCCAGCACTGGGACAGTGAACACTGAAGCTTTCTTT. Translated: CASTGTVNTEAFF. Full variable domain (rest looked up from reference TRBV5-4 and TRBJ1-1): ETGVTQSPTHLIKTRGQQVTLRCSSQSGHNTVSWYQQALGQGPQFIFQYYREEENGRGNFPPRFSGLQFPNYSSELNVNALELDDSALYLCASTGTVNTEAFFGQGTRLTVV.